This entry describes one T cell receptor (beta chain). Antigen: not known. The CDR3 covers 13 residues. From germline, CDR1 is SNHLY and CDR2 FYNNEI. Trimming took 5 bases from V and 6 from J; bases not matched to a gene: 1. This entry comes from a study of shared clonotypes between healthy human individuals. Study outcomes and limitations: Lower generation probabilities were found for non-shared clonotypes than for those shared by all four donors. The study generally estimated greater richness for naive than memory subsets.

Only Caucasian adults living in Nashville, Tennessee made up the donor group. CD45RA-negative memory and CD45RA+ naive subsets were split from the CD4+ cells. Libraries were prepared by immunoSEQ multiplex PCR; TCRdb keeps only in-frame clonotypes and omits some of them. The sample contains some 500,000 clones, about 96% of which appear only once. Sequencing was done on a sample of naive CD4+ T cells sorted from blood. Subset described: CD45RA+ positively selected. The gene calls are TRBV2 and TRBJ2-1, with 10 bases fitting TRBD1. This TCR came from a woman aged 25 to 45 in good health. This CDR3 is CASSWTGGNEQFF. The CDR3 nucleotides are TGTGCCAGCAGTTGGACAGGGGGCAATGAGCAGTTCTTC. Together with reference TRBV2 and TRBJ2-1, the CDR3 gives the full variable domain: EPEVTQTPSHQVTQMGQEVILRCVPISNHLYFYWYRQILGQKVEFLVSFYNNEISEKSEIFDDQFSVERPDGSNFTLKIRSTKLEDSAMYFCASSWTGGNEQFFGPGTRLTVL.